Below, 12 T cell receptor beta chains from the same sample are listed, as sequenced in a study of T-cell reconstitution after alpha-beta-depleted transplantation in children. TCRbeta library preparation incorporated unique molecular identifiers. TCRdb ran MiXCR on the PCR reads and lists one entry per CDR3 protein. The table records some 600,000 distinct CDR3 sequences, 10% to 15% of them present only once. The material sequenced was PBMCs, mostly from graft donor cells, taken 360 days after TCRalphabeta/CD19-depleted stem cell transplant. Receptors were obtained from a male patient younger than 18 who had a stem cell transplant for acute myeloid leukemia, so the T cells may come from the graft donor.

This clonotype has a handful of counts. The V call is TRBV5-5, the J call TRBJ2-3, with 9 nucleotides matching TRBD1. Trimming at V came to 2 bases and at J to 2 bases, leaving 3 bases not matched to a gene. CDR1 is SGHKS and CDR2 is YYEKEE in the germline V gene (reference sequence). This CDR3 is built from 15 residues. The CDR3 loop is CASSFWTGVTDTQYF. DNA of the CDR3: TGTGCCAGCAGCTTCTGGACAGGGGTCACAGATACGCAGTATTTT.

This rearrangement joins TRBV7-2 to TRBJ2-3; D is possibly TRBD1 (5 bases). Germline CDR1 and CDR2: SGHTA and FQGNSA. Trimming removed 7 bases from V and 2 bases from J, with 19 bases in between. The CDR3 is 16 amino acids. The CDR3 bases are TGTGCCAGCAACGCCAAAGGGGCGACTGACACAGATACGCAGTATTTT. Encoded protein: CASNAKGATDTDTQYF.

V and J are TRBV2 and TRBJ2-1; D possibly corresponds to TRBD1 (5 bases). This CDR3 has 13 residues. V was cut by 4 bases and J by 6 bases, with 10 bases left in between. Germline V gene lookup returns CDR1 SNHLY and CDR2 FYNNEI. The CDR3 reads CASSGQPPNEQFF. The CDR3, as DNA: TGTGCCAGCAGTGGACAGCCACCCAATGAGCAGTTCTTC.

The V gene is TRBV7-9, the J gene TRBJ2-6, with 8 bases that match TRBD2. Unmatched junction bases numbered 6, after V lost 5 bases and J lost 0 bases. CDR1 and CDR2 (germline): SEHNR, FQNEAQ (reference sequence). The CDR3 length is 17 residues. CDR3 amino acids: CASSPTSAHSGANVLTF. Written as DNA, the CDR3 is TGTGCCAGCAGCCCGACTAGCGCACACTCTGGGGCCAACGTCCTGACTTTC.

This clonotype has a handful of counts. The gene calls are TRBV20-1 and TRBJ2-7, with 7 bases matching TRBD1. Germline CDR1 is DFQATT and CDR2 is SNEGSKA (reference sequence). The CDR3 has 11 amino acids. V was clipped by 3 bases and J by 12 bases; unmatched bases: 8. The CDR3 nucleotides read TGCAGTGCTAGGAACCCAGGGACAGTGTACTTC. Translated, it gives CSARNPGTVYF.

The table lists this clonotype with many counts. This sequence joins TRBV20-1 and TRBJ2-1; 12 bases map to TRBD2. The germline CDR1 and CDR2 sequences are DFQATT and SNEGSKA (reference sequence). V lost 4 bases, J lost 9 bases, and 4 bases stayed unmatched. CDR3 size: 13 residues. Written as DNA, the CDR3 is TGCAGTGCTACTAGCGGGAGGGTAGGTGAGCAGTTCTTC. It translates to CSATSGRVGEQFF.

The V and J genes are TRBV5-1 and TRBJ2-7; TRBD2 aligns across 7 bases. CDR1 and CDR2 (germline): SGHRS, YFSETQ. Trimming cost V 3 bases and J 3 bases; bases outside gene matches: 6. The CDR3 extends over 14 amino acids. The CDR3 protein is CASSSSGLRYEQYF. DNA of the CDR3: TGCGCCAGCAGCTCCTCGGGACTACGCTACGAGCAGTACTTC.

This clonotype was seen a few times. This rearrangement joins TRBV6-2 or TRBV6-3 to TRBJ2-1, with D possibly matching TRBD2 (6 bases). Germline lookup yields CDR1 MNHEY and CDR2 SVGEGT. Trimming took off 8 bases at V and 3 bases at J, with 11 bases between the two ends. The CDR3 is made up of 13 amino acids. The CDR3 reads CASAGTFYNEQFF. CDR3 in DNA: TGTGCCAGCGCCGGGACTTTCTACAATGAGCAGTTCTTC.

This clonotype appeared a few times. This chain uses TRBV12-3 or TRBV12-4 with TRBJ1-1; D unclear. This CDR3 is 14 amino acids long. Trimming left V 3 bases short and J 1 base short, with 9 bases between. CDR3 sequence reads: CASSFRTPNTEAFF. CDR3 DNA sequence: TGTGCCAGCAGTTTCCGGACGCCGAACACTGAAGCTTTCTTT.

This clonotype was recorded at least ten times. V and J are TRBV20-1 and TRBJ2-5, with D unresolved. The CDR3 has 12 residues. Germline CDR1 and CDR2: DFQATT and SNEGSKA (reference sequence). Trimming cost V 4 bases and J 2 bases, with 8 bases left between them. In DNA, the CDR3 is TGCAGTGCTATACGCCTACAAGAGACCCAGTACTTC. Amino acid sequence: CSAIRLQETQYF.

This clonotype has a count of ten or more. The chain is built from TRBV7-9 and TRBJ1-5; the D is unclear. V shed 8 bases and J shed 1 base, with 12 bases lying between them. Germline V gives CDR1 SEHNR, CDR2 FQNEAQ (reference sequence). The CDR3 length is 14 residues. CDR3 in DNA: TGTGCCAGCGGCCCGCTTTGGAGCAATCAGCCCCAGCATTTT. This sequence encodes CASGPLWSNQPQHF.

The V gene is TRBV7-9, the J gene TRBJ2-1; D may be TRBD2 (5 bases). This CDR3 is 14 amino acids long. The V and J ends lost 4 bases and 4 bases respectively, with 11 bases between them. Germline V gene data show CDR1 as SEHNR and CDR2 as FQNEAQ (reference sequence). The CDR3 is CASSWAGPYNEQFF. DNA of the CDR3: TGTGCCAGCAGCTGGGCGGGTCCGTACAATGAGCAGTTCTTC.